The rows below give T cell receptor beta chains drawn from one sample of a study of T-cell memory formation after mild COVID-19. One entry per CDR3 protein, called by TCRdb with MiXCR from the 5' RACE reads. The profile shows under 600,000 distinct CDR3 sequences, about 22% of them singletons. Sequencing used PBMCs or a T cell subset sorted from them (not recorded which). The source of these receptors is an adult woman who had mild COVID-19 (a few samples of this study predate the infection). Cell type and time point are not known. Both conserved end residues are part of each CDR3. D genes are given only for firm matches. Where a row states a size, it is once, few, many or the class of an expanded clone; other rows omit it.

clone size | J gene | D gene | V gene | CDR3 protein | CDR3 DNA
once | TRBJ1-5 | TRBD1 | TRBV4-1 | CASSQSPKGARGNQPQHF | TGCGCCAGCAGCCAATCCCCGAAGGGGGCGAGGGGCAATCAGCCCCAGCATTTT
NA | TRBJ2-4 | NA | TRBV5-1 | CASSGGETKNIQYF | TGCGCCAGCAGCGGCGGGGAAACCAAAAACATTCAGTACTTC
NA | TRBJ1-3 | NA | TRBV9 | CASSPNRPSGNTIYF | TGTGCCAGCAGCCCGAATAGGCCCTCTGGAAACACCATATATTTT
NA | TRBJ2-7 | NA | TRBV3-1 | CASSRGLAGPYEQYF | TGTGCCAGCAGCCGAGGACTCGCGGGGCCCTACGAGCAGTACTTC
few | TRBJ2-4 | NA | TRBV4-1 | CASSQTDWKNIQYF | TGCGCCAGCAGCCAAACGGACTGGAAAAACATTCAGTACTTC
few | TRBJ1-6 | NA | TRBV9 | CASSVSPQMWDSPLHF | TGTGCCAGCAGCGTAAGCCCCCAAATGTGGGATTCACCCCTCCACTTT
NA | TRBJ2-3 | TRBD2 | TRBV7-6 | CASSLNGGMTDTQYF | TGTGCCAGCAGCCTTAACGGGGGGATGACAGATACGCAGTATTTT
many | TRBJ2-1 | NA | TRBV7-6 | CASSLDGGITGAYNEQFF | TGTGCCAGCAGCTTAGATGGCGGGATTACCGGGGCCTACAATGAGCAGTTCTTC
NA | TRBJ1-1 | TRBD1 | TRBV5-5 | CASSLGGGQGNTEAFF | TGTGCCAGCAGCTTGGGGGGGGGACAGGGGAACACTGAAGCTTTCTTT
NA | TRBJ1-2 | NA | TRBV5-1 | CASSLGDRHGAINYGYTF | TGCGCCAGCAGCTTGGGGGACCGCCATGGGGCCATTAACTATGGCTACACCTTC
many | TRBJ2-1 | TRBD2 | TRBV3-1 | CASSQDLASGRRGEQFF | TGTGCCAGCAGCCAAGATTTGGCTAGCGGGAGGAGGGGTGAGCAGTTCTTC
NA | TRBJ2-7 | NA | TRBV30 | CAWSVLNSIEQYF | TGTGCCTGGAGTGTACTAAATAGCATCGAGCAGTACTTC
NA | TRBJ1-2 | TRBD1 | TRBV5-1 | CASSSLVTGTGGNGYTF | TGCGCCAGCAGCTCTTTGGTGACCGGGACAGGGGGCAATGGCTACACCTTC
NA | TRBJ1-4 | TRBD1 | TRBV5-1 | CASSLDRGREKLFF | TGCGCCAGCAGCTTGGACAGGGGTAGAGAAAAACTGTTTTTT
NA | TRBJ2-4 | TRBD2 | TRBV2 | CASRLRPTSGENIQYF | TGTGCCAGCAGACTCAGACCGACTAGCGGCGAAAACATTCAGTACTTC
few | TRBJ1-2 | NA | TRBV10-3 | CAIRRGTNYGYTF | TGTGCCATCCGTCGGGGGACTAACTATGGCTACACCTTC
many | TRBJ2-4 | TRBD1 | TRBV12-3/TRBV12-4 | CASSFGQGSGAKNIQYF | TGTGCCAGCAGTTTTGGACAGGGGAGTGGGGCCAAAAACATTCAGTACTTC
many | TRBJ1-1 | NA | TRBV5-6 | CASSYPPNTEAFF | TGTGCCAGCAGCTATCCACCGAACACTGAAGCTTTCTTT
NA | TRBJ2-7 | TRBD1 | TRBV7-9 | CASSLVPGQGLYEQYF | TGTGCCAGCAGCTTAGTCCCGGGACAGGGTTTGTACGAGCAGTACTTC
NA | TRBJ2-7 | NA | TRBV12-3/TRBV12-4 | CASTTSDSRGEQYF | TGTGCCAGCACCACCAGCGACTCGAGGGGCGAGCAGTACTTC
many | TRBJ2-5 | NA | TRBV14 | CASSQGGPRGETQYF | TGTGCCAGCAGCCAAGGGGGACCCCGCGGGGAGACCCAGTACTTC
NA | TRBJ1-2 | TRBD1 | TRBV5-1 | CASSQGGSYTF | TGCGCCAGCAGCCAGGGGGGGAGCTACACCTTC
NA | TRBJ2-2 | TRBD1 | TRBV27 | CASSLNDRGFGELFF | TGTGCCAGCAGTTTAAACGACAGGGGGTTCGGGGAGCTGTTTTTT
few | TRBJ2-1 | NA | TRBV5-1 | CASSLVGEFPYNEQFF | TGCGCCAGCAGCTTGGTTGGGGAGTTCCCGTACAATGAGCAGTTCTTC
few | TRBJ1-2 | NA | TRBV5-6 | CASSPGNGPYGYTF | TGTGCCAGCAGCCCGGGGAATGGACCCTATGGCTACACCTTC
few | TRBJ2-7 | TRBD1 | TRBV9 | CASSVLMGQGGYEQYF | TGTGCCAGCAGCGTATTAATGGGACAGGGCGGCTACGAGCAGTACTTC
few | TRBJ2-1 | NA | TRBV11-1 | CASSLERQGYLTYNEQFF | TGTGCCAGCAGCTTAGAAAGGCAGGGCTACCTAACCTACAATGAGCAGTTCTTC
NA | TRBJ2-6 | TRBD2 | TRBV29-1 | CSVHLRGLDSGANVLTF | TGCAGCGTTCACTTGCGGGGGTTAGACTCTGGGGCCAACGTCCTGACTTTC
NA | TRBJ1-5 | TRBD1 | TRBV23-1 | CASTGQGDSNQPQHF | TGCGCCAGCACGGGACAGGGGGATAGCAATCAGCCCCAGCATTTT
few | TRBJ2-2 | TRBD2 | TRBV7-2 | CASSLVSGGTGELFF | TGTGCCAGCAGCTTAGTTAGCGGGGGCACCGGGGAGCTGTTTTTT
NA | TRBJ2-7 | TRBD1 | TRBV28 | CASNSGTGRAYEQYF | TGTGCCAGCAACTCAGGGACAGGACGGGCCTACGAGCAGTACTTC
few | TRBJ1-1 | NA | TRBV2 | CASSARGGVRTEAFF | TGTGCCAGCAGTGCTCGTGGGGGGGTGAGGACTGAAGCTTTCTTT
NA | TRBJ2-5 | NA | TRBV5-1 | CASSGLLGYRAGETQYF | TGCGCCAGCAGCGGCCTATTGGGGTACAGGGCCGGGGAGACCCAGTACTTC
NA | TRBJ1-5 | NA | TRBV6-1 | CASEIKGGGTQPQHF | TGTGCCAGCGAAATCAAAGGGGGGGGCACTCAGCCCCAGCATTTT
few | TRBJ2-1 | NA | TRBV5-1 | CASSFAEGTYNEQFF | TGCGCCAGCAGCTTTGCGGAGGGAACCTACAATGAGCAGTTCTTC
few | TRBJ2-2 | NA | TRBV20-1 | CSALSVTNTGELFF | TGCAGTGCTCTTAGCGTAACGAACACCGGGGAGCTGTTTTTT
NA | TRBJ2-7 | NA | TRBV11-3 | CASSLAVGVTHEQYF | TGTGCCAGCAGCTTAGCAGTTGGGGTTACCCACGAGCAGTACTTC
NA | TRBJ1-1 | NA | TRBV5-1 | CATAPGGPAEAFF | TGCGCCACCGCGCCCGGGGGGCCGGCTGAAGCTTTCTTT
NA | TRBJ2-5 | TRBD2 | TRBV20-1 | CSARKGPGGETQYF | TGCAGTGCTAGGAAGGGACCCGGGGGGGAGACCCAGTACTTC
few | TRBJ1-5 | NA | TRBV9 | CASSVASSNQPQHF | TGTGCCAGCAGCGTAGCTTCCAGCAATCAGCCCCAGCATTTT
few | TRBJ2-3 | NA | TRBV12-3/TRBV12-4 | CASSPLASDTQYF | TGTGCCAGCAGTCCCCTCGCCTCGGATACGCAGTATTTT
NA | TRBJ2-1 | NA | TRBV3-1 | CASSQVLGFDEQFF | TGTGCCAGCAGCCAAGTTCTGGGATTTGATGAGCAGTTCTTC
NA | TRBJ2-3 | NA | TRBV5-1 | CASTGSTDTQYF | TGCGCCAGTACCGGGAGCACAGATACGCAGTATTTT
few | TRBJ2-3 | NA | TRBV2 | CASAGRATDTQYF | TGTGCCAGCGCGGGACGAGCCACAGATACGCAGTATTTT
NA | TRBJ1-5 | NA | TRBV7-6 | CASSLGGGINQPQHF | TGTGCCAGCAGCTTAGGGGGGGGGATCAATCAGCCCCAGCATTTT
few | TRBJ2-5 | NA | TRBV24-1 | CATSDSGSQETQYF | TGTGCCACCAGTGATAGTGGCAGCCAAGAGACCCAGTACTTC
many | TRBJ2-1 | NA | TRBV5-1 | CASSLETSSYNEQFF | TGCGCCAGCAGCTTGGAGACTAGCTCCTACAATGAGCAGTTCTTC
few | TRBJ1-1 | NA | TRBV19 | CASNPLREDHTEAFF | TGTGCCAGTAATCCCCTCCGGGAGGACCACACTGAAGCTTTCTTT
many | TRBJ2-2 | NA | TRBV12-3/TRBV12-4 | CASSFQVYTGELFF | TGTGCCAGCAGCTTCCAGGTTTACACCGGGGAGCTGTTTTTT
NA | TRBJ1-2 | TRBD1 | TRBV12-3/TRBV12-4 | CASSLSDRVEGYTF | TGTGCCAGCAGTCTCTCCGACAGGGTAGAAGGCTACACCTTC
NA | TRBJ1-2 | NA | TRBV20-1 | CSATPSDYGYTF | TGCAGTGCCACCCCGTCAGACTATGGCTACACCTTC
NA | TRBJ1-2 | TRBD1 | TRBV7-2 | CASSLQGQGYTF | TGTGCCAGCAGCCTACAGGGGCAAGGCTACACCTTC
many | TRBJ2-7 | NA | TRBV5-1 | CASSLGDFPGEQYF | TGCGCCAGCAGCTTGGGGGACTTCCCGGGGGAGCAGTACTTC
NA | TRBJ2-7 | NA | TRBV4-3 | CASSQDLGVGRSWAYEQYF | TGCGCCAGCAGCCAAGATTTGGGGGTTGGCAGATCCTGGGCCTACGAGCAGTACTTC
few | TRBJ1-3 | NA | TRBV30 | CAWSGLSGNTIYF | TGTGCCTGGAGTGGGCTCTCTGGAAACACCATATATTTT